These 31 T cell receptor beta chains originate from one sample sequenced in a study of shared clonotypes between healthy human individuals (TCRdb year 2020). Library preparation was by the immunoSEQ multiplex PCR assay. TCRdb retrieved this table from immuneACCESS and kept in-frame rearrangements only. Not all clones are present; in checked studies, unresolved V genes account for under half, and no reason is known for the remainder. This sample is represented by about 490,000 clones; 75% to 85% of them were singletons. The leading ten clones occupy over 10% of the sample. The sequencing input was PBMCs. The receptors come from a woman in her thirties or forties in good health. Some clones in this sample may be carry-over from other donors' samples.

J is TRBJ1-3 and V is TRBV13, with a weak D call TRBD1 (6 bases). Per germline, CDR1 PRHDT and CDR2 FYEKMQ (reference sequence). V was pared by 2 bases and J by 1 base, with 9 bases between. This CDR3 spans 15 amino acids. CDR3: CASSLRQVSGNTIYF. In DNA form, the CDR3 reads TGTGCCAGCAGCTTACGACAGGTATCTGGAAACACCATATATTTT.

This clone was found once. Here the CDR3 reads CASSSTSSSYNEQFF. Written as DNA, the CDR3 is TGTGCCAGCAGTTCGACTAGCAGCTCCTACAATGAGCAGTTCTTC. The chain employs TRBV7-2 and TRBJ2-1; 7 bases agree with TRBD2. V lost 6 bases to trimming and J lost 0 bases; unmatched junction nucleotides: 5. The CDR3 is 15 residues long. CDR1 and CDR2 (germline): SGHTA, FQGNSA.

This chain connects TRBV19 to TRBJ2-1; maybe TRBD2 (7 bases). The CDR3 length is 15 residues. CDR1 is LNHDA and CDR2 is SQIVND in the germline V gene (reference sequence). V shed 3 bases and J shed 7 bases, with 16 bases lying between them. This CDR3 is CASSIHRAGDNEQFF. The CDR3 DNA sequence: TGTGCCAGTAGTATTCACAGGGCGGGGGATAATGAGCAGTTCTTC. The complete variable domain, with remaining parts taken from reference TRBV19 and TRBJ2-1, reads DGGITQSPKYLFRKEGQNVTLSCEQNLNHDAMYWYRQDPGQGLRLIYYSQIVNDFQKGDIAEGYSVSREKKESFPLTVTSAQKNPTAFYLCASSIHRAGDNEQFFGPGTRLTVL.

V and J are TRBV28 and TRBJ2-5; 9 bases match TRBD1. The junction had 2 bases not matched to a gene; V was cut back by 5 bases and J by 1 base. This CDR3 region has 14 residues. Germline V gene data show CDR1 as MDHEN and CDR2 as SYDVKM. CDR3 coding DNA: TGTGCCAGCAGTCGGGGACAGGGCCAAGAGACCCAGTACTTC. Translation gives CASSRGQGQETQYF.

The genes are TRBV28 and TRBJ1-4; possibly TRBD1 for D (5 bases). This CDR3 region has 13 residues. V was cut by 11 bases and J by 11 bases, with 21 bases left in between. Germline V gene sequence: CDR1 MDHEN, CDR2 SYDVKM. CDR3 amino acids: CASRRDPVEKLFF. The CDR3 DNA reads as TGTGCCTCCAGGCGGGACCCCGTCGAGAAACTGTTTTTT.

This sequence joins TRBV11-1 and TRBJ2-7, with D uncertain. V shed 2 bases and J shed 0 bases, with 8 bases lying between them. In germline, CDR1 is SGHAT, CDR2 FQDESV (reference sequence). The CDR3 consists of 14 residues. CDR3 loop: CASSLRLDSYEQYF. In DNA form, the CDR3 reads TGTGCCAGCAGCTTAAGGCTGGACTCCTACGAGCAGTACTTC.

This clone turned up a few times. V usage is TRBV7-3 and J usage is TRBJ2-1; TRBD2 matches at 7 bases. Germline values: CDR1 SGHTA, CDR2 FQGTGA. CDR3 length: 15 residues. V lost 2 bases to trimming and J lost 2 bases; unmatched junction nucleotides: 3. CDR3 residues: CASSLVGGTYNEQFF. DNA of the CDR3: TGTGCCAGCAGCTTAGTGGGGGGGACCTACAATGAGCAGTTCTTC.

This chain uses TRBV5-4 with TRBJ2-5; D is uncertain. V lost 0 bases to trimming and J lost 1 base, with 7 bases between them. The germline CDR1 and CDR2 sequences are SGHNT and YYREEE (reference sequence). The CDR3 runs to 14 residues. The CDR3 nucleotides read TGTGCCAGCAGCTTGGCGTTCAGCCAAGAGACCCAGTACTTC. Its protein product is CASSLAFSQETQYF.

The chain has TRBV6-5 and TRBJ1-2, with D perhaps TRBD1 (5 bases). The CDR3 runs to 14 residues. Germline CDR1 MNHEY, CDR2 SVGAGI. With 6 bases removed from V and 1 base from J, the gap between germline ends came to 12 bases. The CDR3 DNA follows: TGTGCCAGCAGCTACCTGGGGGTTAACTATGGCTACACCTTC. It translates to CASSYLGVNYGYTF.

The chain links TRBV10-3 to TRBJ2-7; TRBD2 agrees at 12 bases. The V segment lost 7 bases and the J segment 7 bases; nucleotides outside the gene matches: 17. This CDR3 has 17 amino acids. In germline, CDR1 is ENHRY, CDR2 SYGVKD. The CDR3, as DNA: TGTGCCATCACCAGACTAGCGGGAGAGACTCGGGCGGGGGAGCAGTACTTC. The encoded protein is CAITRLAGETRAGEQYF.

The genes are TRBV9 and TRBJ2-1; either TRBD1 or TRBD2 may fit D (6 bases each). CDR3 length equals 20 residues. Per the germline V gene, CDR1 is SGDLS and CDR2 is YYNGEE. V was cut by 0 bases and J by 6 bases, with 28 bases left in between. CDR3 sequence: CASSVALGGRGLVRGNEQFF. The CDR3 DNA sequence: TGTGCCAGCAGCGTAGCGTTGGGGGGCAGGGGACTCGTTCGCGGCAATGAGCAGTTCTTC.

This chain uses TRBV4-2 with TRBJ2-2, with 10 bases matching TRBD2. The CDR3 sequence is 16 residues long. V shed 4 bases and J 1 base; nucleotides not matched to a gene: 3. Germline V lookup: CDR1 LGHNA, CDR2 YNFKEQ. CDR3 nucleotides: TGTGCCAGCAGCCGGGGGACTAGCGAGAACACCGGGGAGCTGTTTTTT. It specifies CASSRGTSENTGELFF.

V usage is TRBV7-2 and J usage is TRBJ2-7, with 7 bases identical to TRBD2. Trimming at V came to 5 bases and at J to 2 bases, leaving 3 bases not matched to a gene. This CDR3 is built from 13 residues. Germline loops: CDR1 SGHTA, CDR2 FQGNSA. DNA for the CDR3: TGTGCCAGCAGCCCGGGACTAACCTACGAGCAGTACTTC. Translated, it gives CASSPGLTYEQYF.

The CDR3 loop is CASSPRQGAFIDTQYF. In nucleotides, the CDR3 is TGTGCCAGCAGCCCGCGGCAGGGGGCGTTTATCGATACGCAGTATTTT. The J gene is TRBJ2-3, the V gene TRBV4-2, with 8 bases fitting TRBD1. This CDR3 has 16 residues. V lost 4 bases to trimming and J lost 6 bases; unmatched junction nucleotides: 12. Looked up from germline, CDR1 is LGHNA and CDR2 is YNFKEQ.

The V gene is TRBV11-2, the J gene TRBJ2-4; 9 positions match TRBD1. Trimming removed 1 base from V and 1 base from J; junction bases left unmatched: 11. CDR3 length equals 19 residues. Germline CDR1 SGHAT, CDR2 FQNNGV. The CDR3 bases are TGTGCCAGCAGCTTAGGGTTGGGACAGGGTGTGGGCGCCAAAAACATTCAGTACTTC. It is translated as CASSLGLGQGVGAKNIQYF.

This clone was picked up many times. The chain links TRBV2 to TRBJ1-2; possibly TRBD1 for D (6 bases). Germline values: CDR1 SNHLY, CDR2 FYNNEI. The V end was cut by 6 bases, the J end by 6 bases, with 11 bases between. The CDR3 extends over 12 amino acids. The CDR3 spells CASRSTGDGYTF. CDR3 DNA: TGTGCCAGCAGGTCGACAGGCGATGGCTACACCTTC.

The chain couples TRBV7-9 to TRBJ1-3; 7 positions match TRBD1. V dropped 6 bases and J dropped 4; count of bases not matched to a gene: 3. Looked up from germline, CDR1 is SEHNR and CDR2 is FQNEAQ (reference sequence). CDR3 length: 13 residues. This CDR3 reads CASSLGQGNTIYF. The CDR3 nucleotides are TGTGCCAGCAGTTTGGGACAGGGAAACACCATATATTTT.

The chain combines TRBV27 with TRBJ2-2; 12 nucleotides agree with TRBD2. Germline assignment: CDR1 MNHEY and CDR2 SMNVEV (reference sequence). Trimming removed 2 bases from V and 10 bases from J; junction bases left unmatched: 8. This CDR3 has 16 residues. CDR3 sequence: CASSLSLAGGLEELFF. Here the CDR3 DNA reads TGTGCCAGCAGTTTAAGCCTAGCGGGAGGGTTAGAGGAGCTGTTTTTT.

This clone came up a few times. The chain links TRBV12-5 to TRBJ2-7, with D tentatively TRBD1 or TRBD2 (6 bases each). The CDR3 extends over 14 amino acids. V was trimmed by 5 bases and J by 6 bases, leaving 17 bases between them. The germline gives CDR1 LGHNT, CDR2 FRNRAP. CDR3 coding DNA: TGTGCTAGTGGTCTAGGTGTCAGGGGAGGCGAGCAGTACTTC. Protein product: CASGLGVRGGEQYF.

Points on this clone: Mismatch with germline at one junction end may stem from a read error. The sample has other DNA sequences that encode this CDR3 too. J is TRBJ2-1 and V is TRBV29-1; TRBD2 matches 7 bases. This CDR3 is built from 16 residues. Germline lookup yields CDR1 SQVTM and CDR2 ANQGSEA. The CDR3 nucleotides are TGCAGCGTCGAAGAACGGGACTACTATATAAGGGATGAGCAGTTCTTC. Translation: CSVEERDYYIRDEQFF.

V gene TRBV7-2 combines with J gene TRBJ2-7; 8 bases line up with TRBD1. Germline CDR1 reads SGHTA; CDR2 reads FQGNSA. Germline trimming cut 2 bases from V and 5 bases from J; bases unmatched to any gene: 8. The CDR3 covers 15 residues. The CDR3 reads CASSLQGAGYNEQYF. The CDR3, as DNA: TGTGCCAGCAGCTTACAGGGGGCAGGTTATAACGAGCAGTACTTC.

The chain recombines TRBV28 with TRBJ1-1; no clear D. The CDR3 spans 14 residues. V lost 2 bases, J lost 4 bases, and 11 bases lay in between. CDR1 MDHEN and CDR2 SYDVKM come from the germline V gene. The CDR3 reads CASSLRPLATEAFF. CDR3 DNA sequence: TGTGCCAGCAGTTTACGGCCGTTGGCCACTGAAGCTTTCTTT.

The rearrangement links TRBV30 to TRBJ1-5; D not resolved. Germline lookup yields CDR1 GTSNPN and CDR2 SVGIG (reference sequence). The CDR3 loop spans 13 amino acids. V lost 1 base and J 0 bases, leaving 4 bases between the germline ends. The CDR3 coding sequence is TGTGCCTGGAGTGATTATAGCAATCAGCCCCAGCATTTT. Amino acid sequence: CAWSDYSNQPQHF. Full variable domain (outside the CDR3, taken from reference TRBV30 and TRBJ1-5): SQTIHQWPATLVQPVGSPLSLECTVEGTSNPNLYWYRQAAGRGLQLLFYSVGIGQISSEVPQNLSASRPQDRQFILSSKKLLLSDSGFYLCAWSDYSNQPQHFGDGTRLSIL.

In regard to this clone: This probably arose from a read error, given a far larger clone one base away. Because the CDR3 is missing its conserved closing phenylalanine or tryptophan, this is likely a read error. For the CDR3, the DNA is TGTGCCAGCAGCTCTCGGGACCCTGCAACTAATGAAAAACTGTTTATT. Translation gives CASSSRDPATNEKLFI. This chain connects TRBV7-3 to TRBJ1-4; D may be TRBD1 (5 bases). The CDR3 is made up of 16 amino acids. The V and J ends lost 4 bases and 0 bases respectively, with 12 bases between them. In germline, CDR1 is SGHTA, CDR2 FQGTGA.

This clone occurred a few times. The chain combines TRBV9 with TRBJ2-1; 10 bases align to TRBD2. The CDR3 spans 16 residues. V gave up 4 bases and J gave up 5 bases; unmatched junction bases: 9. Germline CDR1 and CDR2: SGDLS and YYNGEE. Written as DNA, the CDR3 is TGTGCCAGCAGCCCCAGCGGGAGGGCGATCCACAATGAGCAGTTCTTC. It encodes CASSPSGRAIHNEQFF.

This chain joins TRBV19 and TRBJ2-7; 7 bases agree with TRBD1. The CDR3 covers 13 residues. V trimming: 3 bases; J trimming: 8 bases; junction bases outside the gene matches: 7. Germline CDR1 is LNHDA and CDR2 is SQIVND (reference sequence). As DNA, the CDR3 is TGTGCCAGTAGTATTACAGGGGTCGACAAGCAGTACTTC. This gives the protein CASSITGVDKQYF.

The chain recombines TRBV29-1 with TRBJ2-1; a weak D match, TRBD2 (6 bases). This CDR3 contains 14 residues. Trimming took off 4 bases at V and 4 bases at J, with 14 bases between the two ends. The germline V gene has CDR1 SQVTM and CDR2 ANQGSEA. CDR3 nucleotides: TGCAGCGTTGGTGACGGGAGAAGGTACAATGAGCAGTTCTTC. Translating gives CSVGDGRRYNEQFF.

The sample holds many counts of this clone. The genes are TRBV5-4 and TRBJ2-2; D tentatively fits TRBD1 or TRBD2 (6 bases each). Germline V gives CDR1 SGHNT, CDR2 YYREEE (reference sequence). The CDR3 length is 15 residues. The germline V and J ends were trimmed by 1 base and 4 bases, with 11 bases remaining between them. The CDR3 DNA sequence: TGTGCCAGCAGCTTGCAGGGGAGGAGCACCGGGGAGCTGTTTTTT. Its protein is CASSLQGRSTGELFF.

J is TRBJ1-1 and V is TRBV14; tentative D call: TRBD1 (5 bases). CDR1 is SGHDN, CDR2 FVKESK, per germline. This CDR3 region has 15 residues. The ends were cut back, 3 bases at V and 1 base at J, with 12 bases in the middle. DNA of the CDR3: TGTGCCAGCAGCCATCAAGGGACGTCGAACACTGAAGCTTTCTTT. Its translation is CASSHQGTSNTEAFF.

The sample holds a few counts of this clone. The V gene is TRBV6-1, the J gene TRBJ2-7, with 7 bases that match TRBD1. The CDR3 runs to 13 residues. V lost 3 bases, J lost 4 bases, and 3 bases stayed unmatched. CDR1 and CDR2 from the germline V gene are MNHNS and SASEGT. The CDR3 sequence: CASSEVRGYEQYF. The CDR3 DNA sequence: TGTGCCAGCAGTGAGGTCAGGGGGTACGAGCAGTACTTC.

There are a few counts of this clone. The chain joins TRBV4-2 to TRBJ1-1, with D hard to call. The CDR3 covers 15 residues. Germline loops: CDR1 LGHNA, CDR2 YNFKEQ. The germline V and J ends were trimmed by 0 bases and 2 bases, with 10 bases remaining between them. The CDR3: CASSQEDSINTEAFF. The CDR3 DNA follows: TGTGCCAGCAGCCAAGAGGACTCGATTAACACTGAAGCTTTCTTT.